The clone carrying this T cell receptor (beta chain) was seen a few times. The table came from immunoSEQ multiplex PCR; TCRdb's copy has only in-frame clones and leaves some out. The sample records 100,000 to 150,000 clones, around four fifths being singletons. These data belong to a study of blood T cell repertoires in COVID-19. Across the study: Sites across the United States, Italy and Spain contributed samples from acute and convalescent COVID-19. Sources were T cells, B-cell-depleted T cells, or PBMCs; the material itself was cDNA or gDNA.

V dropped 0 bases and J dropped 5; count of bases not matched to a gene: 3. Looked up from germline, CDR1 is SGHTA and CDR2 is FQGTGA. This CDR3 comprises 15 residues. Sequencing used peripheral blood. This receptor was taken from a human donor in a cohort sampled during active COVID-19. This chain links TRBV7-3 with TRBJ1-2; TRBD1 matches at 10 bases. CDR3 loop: CASSLTGGQGYGYTF. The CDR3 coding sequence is TGTGCCAGCAGCTTAACCGGGGGACAGGGGTATGGCTACACCTTC.